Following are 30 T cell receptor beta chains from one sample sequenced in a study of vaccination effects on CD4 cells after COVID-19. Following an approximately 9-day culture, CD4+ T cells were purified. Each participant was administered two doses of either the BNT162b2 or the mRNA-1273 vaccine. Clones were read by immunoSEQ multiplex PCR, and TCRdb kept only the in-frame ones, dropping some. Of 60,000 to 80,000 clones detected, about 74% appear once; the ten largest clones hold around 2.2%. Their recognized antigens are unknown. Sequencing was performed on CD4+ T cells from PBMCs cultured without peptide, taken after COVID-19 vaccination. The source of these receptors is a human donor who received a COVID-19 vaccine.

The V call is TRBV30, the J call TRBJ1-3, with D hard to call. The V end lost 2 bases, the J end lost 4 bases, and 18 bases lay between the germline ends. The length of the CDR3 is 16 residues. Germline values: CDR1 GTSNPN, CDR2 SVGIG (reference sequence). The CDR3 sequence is CAWSFTSPGGGNTIYF. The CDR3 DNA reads TGTGCCTGGAGTTTCACATCCCCTGGAGGGGGAAACACCATATATTTT.

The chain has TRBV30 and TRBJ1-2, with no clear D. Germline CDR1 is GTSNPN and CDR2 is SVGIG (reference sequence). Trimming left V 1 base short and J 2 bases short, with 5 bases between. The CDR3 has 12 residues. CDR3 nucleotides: TGTGCCTGGAGTGAGTCAAACTATGGCTACACCTTC. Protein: CAWSESNYGYTF.

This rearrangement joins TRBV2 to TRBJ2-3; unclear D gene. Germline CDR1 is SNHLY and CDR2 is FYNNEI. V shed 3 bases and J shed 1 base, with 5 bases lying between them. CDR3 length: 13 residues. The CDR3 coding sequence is TGTGCCAGCAGTGAGGAACGCACAGATACGCAGTATTTT. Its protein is CASSEERTDTQYF.

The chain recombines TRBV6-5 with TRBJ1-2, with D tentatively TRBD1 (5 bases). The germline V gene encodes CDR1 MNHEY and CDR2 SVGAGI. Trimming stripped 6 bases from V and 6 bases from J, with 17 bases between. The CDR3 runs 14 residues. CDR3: CASSRISRDDGYTF. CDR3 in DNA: TGTGCCAGCAGCAGGATATCTAGGGACGATGGCTACACCTTC.

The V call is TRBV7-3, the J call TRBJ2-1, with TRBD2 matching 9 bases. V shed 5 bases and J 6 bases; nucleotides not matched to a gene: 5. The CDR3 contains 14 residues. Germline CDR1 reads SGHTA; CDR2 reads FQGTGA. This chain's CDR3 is CASSQSGGPNEQFF. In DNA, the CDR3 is TGTGCCAGCAGCCAAAGCGGGGGGCCCAATGAGCAGTTCTTC.

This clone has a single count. The CDR3 DNA is TGTGCCAGTAGTACCGGACCTACGAACACCGGGGAGCTGTTTTTT. This sequence encodes CASSTGPTNTGELFF. The chain links TRBV19 to TRBJ2-2; no reliable D call. With 4 bases removed from V and 0 bases from J, the gap between germline ends came to 9 bases. The CDR3 length is 15 residues. Germline V gives CDR1 LNHDA, CDR2 SQIVND (reference sequence).

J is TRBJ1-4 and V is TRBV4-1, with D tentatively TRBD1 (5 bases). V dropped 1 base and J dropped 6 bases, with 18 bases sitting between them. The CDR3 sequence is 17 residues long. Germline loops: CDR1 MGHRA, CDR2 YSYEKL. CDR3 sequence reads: CASSQGLKIGGDEKLFF. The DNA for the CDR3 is TGCGCCAGCAGCCAAGGACTAAAAATTGGGGGTGATGAAAAACTGTTTTTT.

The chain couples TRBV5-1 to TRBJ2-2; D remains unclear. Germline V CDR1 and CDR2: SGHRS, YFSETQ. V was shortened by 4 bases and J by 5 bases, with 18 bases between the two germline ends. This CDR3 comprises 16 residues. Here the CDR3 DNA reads TGCGCCAGCAGCCAAAGTCGGACGGCGCGGACCGGGGAGCTGTTTTTT. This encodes CASSQSRTARTGELFF. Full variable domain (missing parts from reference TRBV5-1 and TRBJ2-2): KAGVTQTPRYLIKTRGQQVTLSCSPISGHRSVSWYQQTPGQGLQFLFEYFSETQRNKGNFPGRFSGRQFSNSRSEMNVSTLELGDSALYLCASSQSRTARTGELFFGEGSRLTVL.

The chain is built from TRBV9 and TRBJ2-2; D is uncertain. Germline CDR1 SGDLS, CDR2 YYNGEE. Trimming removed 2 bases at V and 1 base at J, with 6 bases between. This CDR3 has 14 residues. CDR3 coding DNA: TGTGCCAGCAGCGTTGGGCTGAACACCGGGGAGCTGTTTTTT. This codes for CASSVGLNTGELFF.

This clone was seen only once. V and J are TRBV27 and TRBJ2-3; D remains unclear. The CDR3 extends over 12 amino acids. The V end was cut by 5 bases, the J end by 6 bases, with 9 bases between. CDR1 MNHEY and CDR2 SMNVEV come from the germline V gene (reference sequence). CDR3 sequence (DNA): TGTGCCAGCAGTGGCCCGCGGGATACGCAGTATTTT. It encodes CASSGPRDTQYF.

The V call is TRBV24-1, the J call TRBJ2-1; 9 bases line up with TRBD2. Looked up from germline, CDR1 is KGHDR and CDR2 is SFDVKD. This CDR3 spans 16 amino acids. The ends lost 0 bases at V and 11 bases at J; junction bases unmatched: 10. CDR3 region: CATSDLSRAGGYKQFF. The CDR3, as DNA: TGTGCCACCAGTGATTTGTCTCGAGCGGGGGGTTATAAGCAGTTCTTC.

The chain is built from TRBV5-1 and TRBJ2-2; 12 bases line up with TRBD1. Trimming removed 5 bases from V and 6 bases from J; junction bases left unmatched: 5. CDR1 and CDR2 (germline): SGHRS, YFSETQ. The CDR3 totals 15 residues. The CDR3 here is CASRTGTGGPGELFF. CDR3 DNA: TGCGCCAGCAGAACCGGGACAGGGGGCCCCGGGGAGCTGTTTTTT.

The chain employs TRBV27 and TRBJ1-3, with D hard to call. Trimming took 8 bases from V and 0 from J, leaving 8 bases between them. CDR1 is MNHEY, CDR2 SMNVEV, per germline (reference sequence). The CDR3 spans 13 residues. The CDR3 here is CASRFSSGNTIYF. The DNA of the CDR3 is TGTGCCAGCCGCTTCAGCTCTGGAAACACCATATATTTT.

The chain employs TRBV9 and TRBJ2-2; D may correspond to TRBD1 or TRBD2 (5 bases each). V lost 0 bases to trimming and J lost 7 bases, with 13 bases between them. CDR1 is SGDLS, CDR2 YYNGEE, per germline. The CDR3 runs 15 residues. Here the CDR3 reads CASSVASRGNGELFF. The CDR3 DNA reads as TGTGCCAGCAGCGTAGCTTCGAGGGGAAACGGGGAGCTGTTTTTT.

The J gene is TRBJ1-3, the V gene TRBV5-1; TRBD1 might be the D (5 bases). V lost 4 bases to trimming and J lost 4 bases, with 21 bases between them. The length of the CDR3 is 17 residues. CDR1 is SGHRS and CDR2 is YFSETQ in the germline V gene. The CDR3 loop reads CASSPLAIGVTGNTIYF. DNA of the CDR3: TGCGCCAGCAGCCCCCTCGCAATAGGGGTGACCGGAAACACCATATATTTT.

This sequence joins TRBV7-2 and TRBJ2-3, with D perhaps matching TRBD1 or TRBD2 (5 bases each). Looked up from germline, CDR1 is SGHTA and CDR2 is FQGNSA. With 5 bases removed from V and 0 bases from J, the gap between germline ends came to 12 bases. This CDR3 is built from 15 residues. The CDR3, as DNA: TGTGCCAGCAGCCCGGGGCGGACTAGCACAGATACGCAGTATTTT. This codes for CASSPGRTSTDTQYF.

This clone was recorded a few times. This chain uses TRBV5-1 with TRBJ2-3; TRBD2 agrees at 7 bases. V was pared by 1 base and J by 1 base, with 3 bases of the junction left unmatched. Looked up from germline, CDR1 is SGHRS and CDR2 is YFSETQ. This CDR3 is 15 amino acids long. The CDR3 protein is CASSLRLAGTDTQYF. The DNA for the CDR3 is TGCGCCAGCAGCTTGCGGCTAGCGGGCACAGATACGCAGTATTTT.

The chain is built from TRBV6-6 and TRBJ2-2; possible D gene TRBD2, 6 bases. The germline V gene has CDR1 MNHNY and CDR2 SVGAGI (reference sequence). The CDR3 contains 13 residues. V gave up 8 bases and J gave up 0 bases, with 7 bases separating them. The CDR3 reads CASRGTNTGELFF. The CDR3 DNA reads TGTGCCAGCCGGGGGACGAACACCGGGGAGCTGTTTTTT.

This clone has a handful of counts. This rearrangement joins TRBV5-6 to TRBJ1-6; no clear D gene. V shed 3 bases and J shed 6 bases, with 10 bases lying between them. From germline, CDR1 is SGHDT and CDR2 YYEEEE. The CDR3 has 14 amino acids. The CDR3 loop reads CASSSKVSNSPLHF. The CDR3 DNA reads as TGTGCCAGCAGCTCTAAAGTGTCTAATTCACCCCTCCACTTT.

CDR3 residues: CASSYFPGANVLTF. Written as DNA, the CDR3 is TGTGCCAGCAGTTACTTTCCTGGGGCCAACGTCCTGACTTTC. This chain links TRBV6-6 with TRBJ2-6; D gene unclear. Germline V gene sequence: CDR1 MNHNY, CDR2 SVGAGI (reference sequence). CDR3 size: 14 residues. V was cut by 1 base and J by 2 bases, with 3 bases left in between.

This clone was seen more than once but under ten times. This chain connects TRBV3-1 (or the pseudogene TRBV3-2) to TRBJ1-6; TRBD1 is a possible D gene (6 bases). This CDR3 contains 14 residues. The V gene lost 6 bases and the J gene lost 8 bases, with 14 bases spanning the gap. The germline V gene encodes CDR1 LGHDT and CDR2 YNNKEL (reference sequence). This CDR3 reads CASSPDSGYSPLHF. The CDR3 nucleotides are TGTGCCAGCAGTCCGGACAGTGGTTATTCACCCCTCCACTTT.

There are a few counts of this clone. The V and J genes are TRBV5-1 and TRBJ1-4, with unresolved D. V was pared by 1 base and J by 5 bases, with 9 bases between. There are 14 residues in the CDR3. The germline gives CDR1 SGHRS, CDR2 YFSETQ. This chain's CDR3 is CASSLQASNEKLFF. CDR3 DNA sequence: TGCGCCAGCAGCTTGCAGGCTTCGAATGAAAAACTGTTTTTT.

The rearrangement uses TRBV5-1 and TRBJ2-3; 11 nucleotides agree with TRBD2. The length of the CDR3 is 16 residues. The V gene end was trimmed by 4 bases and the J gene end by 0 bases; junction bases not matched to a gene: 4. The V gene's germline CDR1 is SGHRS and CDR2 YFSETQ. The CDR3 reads CASSPGLAESTDTQYF. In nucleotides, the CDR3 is TGCGCCAGCAGCCCGGGACTAGCGGAGAGCACAGATACGCAGTATTTT.

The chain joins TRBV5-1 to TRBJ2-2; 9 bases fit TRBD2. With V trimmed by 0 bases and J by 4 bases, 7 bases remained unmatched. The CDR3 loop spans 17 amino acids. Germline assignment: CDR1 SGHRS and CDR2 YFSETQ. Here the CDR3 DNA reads TGCGCCAGCAGCTTGGGACTAGCGGCGCGAGGCACCGGGGAGCTGTTTTTT. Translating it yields CASSLGLAARGTGELFF.

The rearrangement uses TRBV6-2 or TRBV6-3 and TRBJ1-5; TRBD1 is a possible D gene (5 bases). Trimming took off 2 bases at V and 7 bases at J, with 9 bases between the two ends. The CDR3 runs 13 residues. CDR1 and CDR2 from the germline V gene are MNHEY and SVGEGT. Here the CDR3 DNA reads TGTGCCAGCAGTTACAGGGGTGGGCAGCCCCAGCATTTT. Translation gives CASSYRGGQPQHF.

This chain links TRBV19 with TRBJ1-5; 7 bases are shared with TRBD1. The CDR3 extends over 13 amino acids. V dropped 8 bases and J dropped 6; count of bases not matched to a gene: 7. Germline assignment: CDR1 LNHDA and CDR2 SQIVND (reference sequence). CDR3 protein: CASSTGAGQPQHF. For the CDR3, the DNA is TGTGCCAGTTCCACAGGGGCGGGTCAGCCCCAGCATTTT.

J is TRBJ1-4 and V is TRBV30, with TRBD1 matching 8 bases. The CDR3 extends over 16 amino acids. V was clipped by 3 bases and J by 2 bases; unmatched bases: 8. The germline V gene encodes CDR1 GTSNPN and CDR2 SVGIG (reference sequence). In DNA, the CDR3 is TGTGCCTGGAGGAAGGGACAGGTAGCGACTAATGAAAAACTGTTTTTT. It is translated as CAWRKGQVATNEKLFF.

CDR3 DNA: TGCGCCAGCAGCCAAGATCCGTCAGTGACGGGAAACTATGGCTACACCTTC. Protein product: CASSQDPSVTGNYGYTF. The J gene is TRBJ1-2, the V gene TRBV4-3; no clear D gene. The V gene lost 0 bases and the J gene lost 2 bases, with 16 bases spanning the gap. The V gene's germline CDR1 is LGHNA and CDR2 YSLEER. This CDR3 comprises 17 residues.

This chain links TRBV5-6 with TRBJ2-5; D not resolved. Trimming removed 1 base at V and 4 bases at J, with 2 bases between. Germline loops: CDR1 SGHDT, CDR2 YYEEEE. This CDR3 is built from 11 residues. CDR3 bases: TGTGCCAGCAGCTTGACAGAGACCCAGTACTTC. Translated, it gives CASSLTETQYF.

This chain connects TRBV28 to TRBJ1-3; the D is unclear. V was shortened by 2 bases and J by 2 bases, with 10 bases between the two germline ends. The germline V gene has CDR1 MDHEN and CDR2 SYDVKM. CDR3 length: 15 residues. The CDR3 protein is CASSLPPGAGNTIYF. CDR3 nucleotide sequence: TGTGCCAGCAGTTTACCGCCTGGGGCTGGAAACACCATATATTTT.